A single sample is the source of the 15 T cell receptor beta chains below, sequenced in a study of beta chain features in type 1 diabetes. General observations from the study: TCRB CDR3s were moderately but significantly shorter in Type 1 diabetes patients in all four CD4+ subsets.

Their target antigens are unknown. Since all of the isolated RNA was reverse transcribed, expressed TCRB transcripts were what got sequenced. This table comes from immunoSEQ multiplex PCR, and its TCRdb copy is limited to in-frame clones, with some not included. The sample contains about 370,000 clones, over 9% of which appear only once. Sequenced sample: central memory CD4+ T cells from blood. These receptor sequences come from a man aged 30 to 45 with type 1 diabetes.

This clone came up a few times. The chain links TRBV28 to TRBJ2-7; possible D gene TRBD2, 5 bases. The CDR3 spans 15 residues. V was trimmed by 4 bases and J by 2 bases, leaving 15 bases between them. Germline CDR1 is MDHEN and CDR2 is SYDVKM. The CDR3 coding sequence is TGTGCCAGCAGTTCAGGAGGAGAGGGCGCCTACGAGCAGTACTTC. It specifies CASSSGGEGAYEQYF.

As concerns this clone: The same CDR3 can be traced to other DNA sequences in this sample. The chain couples TRBV9 to TRBJ2-3; 7 bases agree with TRBD2. The germline V gene has CDR1 SGDLS and CDR2 YYNGEE. J lost 0 bases, V lost 2 bases, and 6 bases had no gene match. CDR3 length: 16 residues. The CDR3 DNA reads as TGTGCCAGCAGCGTGGGGCTAGCGGCTAGCACAGATACGCAGTATTTT. Amino acid sequence: CASSVGLAASTDTQYF.

CDR3 amino acids: CASSQAKATSPPGTQYF. The CDR3 nucleotides are TGCGCCAGCAGTCAAGCGAAGGCGACCTCGCCCCCGGGGACCCAGTACTTC. The chain carries TRBV23-1 and TRBJ2-5; D remains unclear. Being an ORF, TRBV23-1 has a function that is uncertain. The V end was cut by 2 bases, the J end by 7 bases, with 23 bases between. The CDR3 consists of 17 residues.

This chain links TRBV7-3 with TRBJ2-1, with D perhaps matching TRBD1 or TRBD2 (5 bases each). Trimming stripped 2 bases from V and 7 bases from J, with 15 bases between. Germline V gene lookup returns CDR1 SGHTA and CDR2 FQGTGA. This CDR3 contains 15 residues. The CDR3 sequence: CASSLDPGARNEQFF. The CDR3 nucleotides are TGTGCCAGCAGCTTAGACCCCGGGGCCAGGAATGAGCAGTTCTTC.

The chain employs TRBV25-1 and TRBJ1-3; TRBD1 aligns across 7 bases. The germline gives CDR1 MGHDK, CDR2 SYGVNS. The CDR3 runs 16 residues. With V trimmed by 7 bases and J by 7 bases, 16 bases remained unmatched. DNA for the CDR3: TGTGCCAGCACCGTAGGGGGCGCGGGATTTGGGAACACCATATATTTT. It translates to CASTVGGAGFGNTIYF.

This clone showed up just a few times. The gene calls are TRBV6-1 and TRBJ2-5; either TRBD1 or TRBD2 may supply D (5 bases each). The CDR3 spans 15 residues. Trimming cost V 10 bases and J 4 bases, with 22 bases left between them. Germline lookup yields CDR1 MNHNS and CDR2 SASEGT. The CDR3, as DNA: TGTGCCATCAGCGAGAGAGGGACGGCTGGAGAGACCCAGTACTTC. Protein: CAISERGTAGETQYF.

The CDR3 loop is CASIGGGAEGSGQFF. Written as DNA, the CDR3 is TGTGCCAGTATTGGTGGCGGCGCGGAGGGTAGCGGTCAGTTCTTC. The V call is TRBV19, the J call TRBJ2-1; tentative D call: TRBD2 (6 bases). This CDR3 spans 15 amino acids. Trimming pared 7 bases from V and 13 bases from J, leaving 26 bases between. The germline V gene has CDR1 LNHDA and CDR2 SQIVND (reference sequence).

A few counts support this clone. The rearrangement links TRBV4-2 to TRBJ1-2; D may be TRBD1 (5 bases). Trimming shortened V by 0 bases and J by 3 bases, and 11 bases separated the two germline ends. The V gene's germline CDR1 is LGHNA and CDR2 YNFKEQ. This CDR3 comprises 15 residues. The CDR3 spells CASSQEGRGDYGYTF. In nucleotides, the CDR3 is TGTGCCAGCAGCCAAGAAGGGAGGGGAGACTATGGCTACACCTTC.

This clone was counted only a few times. The genes are TRBV9 and TRBJ1-1; D is possibly TRBD1 (5 bases). V lost 0 bases and J 1 base, leaving 13 bases between the germline ends. This CDR3 contains 16 residues. Germline CDR1 reads SGDLS; CDR2 reads YYNGEE. The CDR3 sequence: CASSVAIGGSNTEAFF. The DNA for the CDR3 is TGTGCCAGCAGCGTAGCGATTGGGGGATCGAACACTGAAGCTTTCTTT.

This clone was observed a handful of times. Different DNA sequences within this sample yield the same CDR3. V is TRBV11-2 and J is TRBJ1-2; unclear D gene. V was cut by 0 bases and J by 7 bases, with 6 bases left in between. The CDR3 has 12 residues. CDR1 SGHAT and CDR2 FQNNGV come from the germline V gene. CDR3 sequence reads: CASSLEGSGYTF. CDR3 bases: TGTGCCAGCAGCTTAGAAGGGTCTGGCTACACCTTC.

This chain links TRBV7-8 with TRBJ1-2; TRBD1 matches 7 bases. J lost 4 bases, V lost 2 bases, and 7 bases had no gene match. Germline loops: CDR1 SGHVS, CDR2 FQNEAQ. The CDR3 length is 15 residues. As DNA, the CDR3 is TGTGCCAGCAGCTTAAATTCCGGGGACAGCTATGGCTACACCTTC. It codes for CASSLNSGDSYGYTF.

There are a few counts of this clone. The chain recombines TRBV6-1 with TRBJ2-6; either TRBD1 or TRBD2 may supply D (5 bases each). CDR3 length equals 18 residues. V gave up 1 base and J gave up 0 bases, with 13 bases separating them. Germline V gene sequence: CDR1 MNHNS, CDR2 SASEGT. CDR3 sequence: CASSEEGIGSSGANVLTF. The CDR3 bases are TGTGCCAGCAGTGAAGAGGGGATAGGGAGCTCTGGGGCCAACGTCCTGACTTTC.

This clone was seen only a few times. The chain carries TRBV6-5 and TRBJ2-2, with D possibly called TRBD1 or TRBD2 (5 bases each). Germline V CDR1 and CDR2: MNHEY, SVGAGI. This CDR3 contains 14 residues. The germline V and J ends were trimmed by 0 bases and 4 bases, with 6 bases remaining between them. The CDR3 DNA reads as TGTGCCAGCAGTTACTCGGGGGTCACCGGGGAGCTGTTTTTT. It codes for CASSYSGVTGELFF.

The chain has TRBV7-9 and TRBJ1-1; the D is unclear. The CDR3 totals 14 residues. In germline, CDR1 is SEHNR, CDR2 FQNEAQ (reference sequence). The ends were cut back, 2 bases at V and 11 bases at J, with 18 bases in the middle. The DNA of the CDR3 is TGTGCCAGCAGCTTAAACGCCGTGACCTTATACGCTTTCTTT. As protein: CASSLNAVTLYAFF.

There are a few counts of this clone. CDR3 residues: CASSLDRSTGTFF. The CDR3 bases are TGCGCCAGCAGCTTGGACCGTTCGACAGGGACGTTCTTC. The rearrangement links TRBV5-1 to TRBJ2-1; 7 nucleotides align to TRBD1. Trimming cost V 0 bases and J 15 bases; bases outside gene matches: 9. The CDR3 consists of 13 residues. Germline V gene sequence: CDR1 SGHRS, CDR2 YFSETQ.